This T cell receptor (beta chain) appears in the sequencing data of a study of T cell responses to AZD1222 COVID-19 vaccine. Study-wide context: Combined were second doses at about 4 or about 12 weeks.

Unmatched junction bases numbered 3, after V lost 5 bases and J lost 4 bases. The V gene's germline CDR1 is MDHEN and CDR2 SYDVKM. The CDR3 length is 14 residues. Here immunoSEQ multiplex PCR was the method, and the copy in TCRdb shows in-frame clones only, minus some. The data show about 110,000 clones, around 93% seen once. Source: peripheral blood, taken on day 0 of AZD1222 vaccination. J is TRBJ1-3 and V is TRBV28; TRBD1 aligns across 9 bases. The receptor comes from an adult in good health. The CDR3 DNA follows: TGTGCCAGCAGTCGACAGGGGGACGGAAACACCATATATTTT. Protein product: CASSRQGDGNTIYF.